This is a list of T cell receptor beta chains from one sample in a study of radiation and T cells in renal cell carcinoma. TCRdb's table, derived via immunoSEQ multiplex PCR, lists solely in-frame clones and lacks some. The table records under 100,000 clones, over 80% of them present only once. Source: blood, taken from a patient whose treatment included radiotherapy and nephrectomy. The source is a man aged 45-60 years with renal cell carcinoma. The CDR3 runs from the conserved cysteine through the conserved F or W. D genes are given only for firm matches. Not all rows give a size; the values are once, few, many and, for expanded clones, a class.

j_call clone_size v_call cdr3_length d_call cdr3_aa cdr3_nt
TRBJ2-1 - TRBV19 15 - CASQGNAGAGGEQFF TGTGCCAGTCAAGGGAACGCGGGGGCAGGTGGAGAGCAGTTCTTC
TRBJ2-2 once TRBV27 14 - CASRRARNTGELFF TGTGCCAGCAGACGGGCCCGGAACACCGGGGAGCTGTTTTTT
TRBJ2-3 - TRBV5-1 19 TRBD2 CASSFGGSGGAFSPDTQYF TGCGCCAGCAGCTTTGGTGGTAGCGGGGGGGCCTTTAGTCCAGATACGCAGTATTTT
TRBJ2-5 - TRBV5-1 11 - CASSTQETQYF TGCGCCAGCAGCACGCAAGAGACCCAGTACTTC
TRBJ1-3 once TRBV2 15 - CASSERAFAGNTIYF TGTGCCAGCAGTGAAAGGGCCTTCGCCGGAAACACCATATATTTT
TRBJ2-6 - TRBV5-1 15 - CASSLRQAGANVLTF TGCGCCAGCAGCTTGAGGCAGGCTGGGGCCAACGTCCTGACTTTC
TRBJ2-7 - TRBV7-9 14 TRBD1 CASSPGGHYYEQYF TGTGCCAGCAGCCCAGGGGGACACTACTACGAGCAGTACTTC
TRBJ1-6 once TRBV15 14 - CATSRREGDSPLHF TGTGCCACCAGCAGACGGGAAGGGGATTCACCCCTCCACTTT
TRBJ1-5 - TRBV10-3 13 TRBD1 CAISSGGGQPQHF TGTGCCATCTCATCAGGGGGGGGCCAGCCCCAGCATTTT
TRBJ1-5 - TRBV27 16 - CASSSQTGFSNQPQHF TGTGCCAGCAGTTCGCAAACAGGGTTCAGCAATCAGCCCCAGCATTTT
TRBJ1-5 - TRBV30 13 - CAWSVRSNQPQHF TGTGCCTGGAGTGTACGTAGCAATCAGCCCCAGCATTTT
TRBJ2-5 - TRBV7-2 15 TRBD2 CASSLGLAGQETQYF TGTGCCAGCAGCTTAGGGCTAGCGGGGCAAGAGACCCAGTACTTC
TRBJ2-7 few TRBV27 13 - CASGPGARSEQYF TGTGCCAGCGGCCCAGGGGCTAGGAGCGAGCAGTACTTC
TRBJ1-1 - TRBV7-7 13 - CASSLNALTEAFF TGTGCTAGCAGCCTTAATGCATTGACTGAAGCTTTCTTT
TRBJ2-2 - TRBV7-9 16 - CASSLAPGTYTGELFF TGTGCCAGCAGCTTAGCCCCCGGGACCTACACCGGGGAGCTGTTTTTT
TRBJ2-5 once TRBV6-5 15 TRBD2 CASSAGLAGQETQYF TGTGCCAGCAGCGCAGGACTAGCGGGCCAAGAGACCCAGTACTTC
TRBJ2-5 - TRBV23-1 18 TRBD2 CASSLGLAGGPRCETQYF TGCGCCAGCAGTCTTGGACTAGCGGGAGGGCCTCGGTGCGAGACCCAGTACTTC
TRBJ1-5 once TRBV7-2 15 - CASSFQGQGDQPQHF TGTGCCAGCAGCTTCCAAGGGCAGGGTGATCAGCCCCAGCATTTT
TRBJ1-4 - TRBV12-5 14 - CASCKTATNEKLFF TGTGCTAGTTGTAAAACCGCAACTAATGAAAAACTGTTTTTT
TRBJ1-2 - TRBV6-6 13 - CAILTRANYGYTF TGTGCCATCTTGACACGGGCGAACTATGGCTACACCTTC
TRBJ2-2 - TRBV6-4 14 - CASSEEYHTGELFF TGTGCCAGCAGTGAGGAATACCACACCGGGGAGCTGTTTTTT
TRBJ1-1 - TRBV6-5 13 - CASSYFENTEAFF TGTGCCAGCAGTTACTTTGAGAACACTGAAGCTTTCTTT
TRBJ2-3 - TRBV6-5 15 TRBD2 CASSYLSGGTDTQYF TGTGCCAGCAGTTACCTTAGCGGGGGCACAGATACGCAGTATTTT
TRBJ2-5 - TRBV11-3 15 TRBD1 CASSLGTGVRETQYF TGTGCCAGCAGCTTAGGGACAGGGGTCAGAGAGACCCAGTACTTC